The sequence of this T cell receptor beta chain was determined in a study of cytomegalovirus exposure and HLA in healthy donors. Regarding the study as a whole: Cytomegalovirus association was assigned to 150 to 200 TCR beta chains. A later analysis associated 15,000 to 20,000 TCR beta sequences with HLA alleles at a 0.05 false discovery rate.

In regard to this clone: Its antigen is not identified.

This CDR3 has 12 amino acids. From germline, CDR1 is MNHEY and CDR2 SVGAGI. V shed 10 bases and J shed 12 bases, with 18 bases lying between them. 13 Jbeta primers and 60 Vbeta primers were used for the PCR. Libraries were prepared by immunoSEQ multiplex PCR; TCRdb keeps only in-frame clonotypes and omits some of them. The table has approximately 90,000 clones, 7.6% seen once. The chain joins TRBV6-5 to TRBJ2-2; no clear D gene. The sequenced sample was PBMCs. The TCR originated in a man aged 50 to 59 in good health and CMV-seronegative. This CDR3 is CATRLLGGKLFF. In nucleotides, the CDR3 is TGTGCCACGAGACTCTTGGGTGGCAAGCTGTTTTTT.